The source of this TCR beta chain is a study of T-cell memory formation after mild COVID-19 (dated by TCRdb to the early 2020s). About the investigation overall: TCR sequence clusters from the two donors were largely donor specific. In a couple of donors, T-cell clones that expanded and contracted after mild COVID-19 were tracked by sequencing TCRalpha and TCRbeta repertoires over time. The cohort comprised two young, previously healthy adult volunteers, one female and one male. Results the study describes overall, beyond this receptor: Some responding clones were detected in pre-infection memory, which suggested that pre-existing cross-reactive memory T cells had joined the SARS-CoV-2 response. Only two mild cases were covered in the study, and larger cohorts including severe cases with pre-infection samples were considered necessary. Balanced CD4/CD8 phenotypes were observed for clones contracting from day 15 to 85, whereas a bias towards CD4+ was observed for a second wave of clones expanding from day 15 to 37. Contracting CD4+ clones were located mainly in the CM and EM memory subsets, whereas CD8+ clones were found to be enriched in EMRA. SARS-CoV-2 specificity was not confirmed for the second-wave clones peaking on day 37.

Here V drops 6 bases and J drops 1 base, and the junction holds 11 bases not matched to any gene. CDR1 and CDR2, looked up from the germline V gene (reference sequence), are LNHNV and YYDKDF. From the cysteine through the phenylalanine, the CDR3 covers 18 amino acids. Left in the record is the CDR3 DNA by itself, 54 bases read in frame from the first base. Comment on this clonotype: The antigen it recognizes is unknown. Per-base quality was not reported, and no clone a single base away is much larger than it.

Ficoll-Paque density gradient centrifugation was the method used to isolate PBMCs. The sequencing machine was an Illumina NovaSeq 6000. cDNA libraries for TCRalpha and TCRbeta were prepared by 5'RACE using constant-segment primers, with sample barcodes and unique molecular identifiers added. Trizol reagent was used to extract RNA from every sample. The libraries were amplified in two PCR steps, and the second step added a second sample barcode and Illumina TruSeq adapters. Sequencing of the libraries was done on an Illumina NovaSeq, producing 2 x 150 bp paired-end reads. Per the source publication's procedure: The reads were demultiplexed and collapsed into UMI-guided consensus sequences using migec v1.2.7. Using mixcr v2.1.11, UMI consensuses were aligned to TRA and TRB V and J templates and then assembled into clonotypes. A clonotype was counted as expanded or contracted only if both edgeR and NoisET called the change significant, with noise models trained on biological replicates. edgeR calls used a false discovery rate-adjusted p below 0.01 and a log2 fold-change threshold of 1. PCA with hierarchical clustering of max-normalized trajectories of the 1000 most abundant clonotypes was used as exploratory dynamics analysis. Each responding clone was given a CD4 or CD8 phenotype based on the CD4+ and CD8+ repertoires, which had been sequenced separately. The public reads were run again by TCRdb, first through fastp at Q25 and then through MiXCR, and only productive beta chains were kept. Here each entry gathers all rows of one CDR3 protein and keeps the most common genes and DNA. None of the V and J calls come from the authors' own analysis; TCRdb made them. For this sample there are roughly 400,000 distinct CDR3 sequences; 15% to 20% appear just once. The ten largest clonotypes hold roughly 21% of the sample.

This chain is built from TRBV15 and TRBJ2-4, with 11 bases matching TRBD1. The TCR comes from a man between 18 and 35 years old who had mild COVID-19 (a few samples of this study predate the infection). The sample titles of this study are shuffled in the database, so cell type and time point are left out; the donor was told from shared clones. Sequenced input: PBMCs or a T cell subset sorted from them (not recorded which). The sequenced DNA: TGTGCCACCAGGCCCAGGACAGGGGGCAATGGGGCCAAAAACATTCAGTACTTC. Its coded protein is CATRPRTGGNGAKNIQYF.